Each of the 20 T cell receptor beta chains below was sequenced from the same sample in a study of beta chain features in type 1 diabetes. Expressed TCRB transcripts were sequenced because the entire RNA isolate underwent reverse transcription. The assay was immunoSEQ multiplex PCR, and TCRdb's table has in-frame clones only and misses some. The data show hundreds of thousands of clones, with over 12% seen just once and 0.03% to 0.045% held by the top ten. Regarding the study as a whole: For Type 1 diabetes patients, all four CD4+ subsets carried TCRB CDR3s that were moderately but significantly shorter.

Antigens of these TCRs are unknown. What was sequenced was naive CD4+ T cells from blood. Every receptor here comes from a man between 18 and 35 years old with type 1 diabetes.

This rearrangement joins TRBV29-1 to TRBJ2-1, with 7 bases aligning to TRBD2. Germline CDR1 reads SQVTM; CDR2 reads ANQGSEA. V shed 5 bases and J 4 bases; nucleotides not matched to a gene: 14. The CDR3 is made up of 16 amino acids. The CDR3 sequence: CSVPKPPAGAYNEQFF. The CDR3 DNA follows: TGCAGCGTTCCGAAGCCCCCTGCGGGAGCATACAATGAGCAGTTCTTC.

This clone showed up just a few times. The chain has TRBV30 and TRBJ1-4, with a tentative D call TRBD1 (6 bases). The CDR3 runs to 13 residues. V lost 4 bases, J lost 4 bases, and 10 bases lay in between. Germline assignment: CDR1 GTSNPN and CDR2 SVGIG (reference sequence). In DNA form, the CDR3 reads TGTGCCTGGACGCAGGGGTTTAATGAAAAACTGTTTTTT. Amino acids: CAWTQGFNEKLFF.

In its sample, this clone was seen a few times. The J gene is TRBJ2-1, the V gene TRBV29-1, with D tentatively TRBD1 (5 bases). The germline CDR1 and CDR2 sequences are SQVTM and ANQGSEA. Trimming pared 1 base from V and 6 bases from J, leaving 10 bases between. The CDR3 covers 13 residues. This CDR3 reads CSVEADKTNEQFF. In nucleotides, the CDR3 is TGCAGCGTTGAAGCGGACAAGACCAATGAGCAGTTCTTC.

The chain employs TRBV5-1 and TRBJ2-5, with D unresolved. V was pared by 0 bases and J by 5 bases, with 14 bases between. This CDR3 is built from 15 residues. Looked up from germline, CDR1 is SGHRS and CDR2 is YFSETQ. The CDR3 sequence is CASSLVSDPRETQYF. CDR3 nucleotide sequence: TGCGCCAGCAGCTTGGTGTCAGATCCGAGGGAGACCCAGTACTTC.

The chain uses TRBV6-5 and TRBJ2-5, with D perhaps matching TRBD1 (6 bases). CDR1 is MNHEY, CDR2 SVGAGI, per germline. V lost 5 bases, J lost 1 base, and 11 bases lay in between. CDR3 length: 14 amino acids. The CDR3 reads CASSPRGGQETQYF. For the CDR3, the DNA is TGTGCCAGCAGTCCCAGAGGGGGCCAAGAGACCCAGTACTTC.

The rearrangement links TRBV4-2 to TRBJ1-5; TRBD1 might be the D (5 bases). Germline V gene sequence: CDR1 LGHNA, CDR2 YNFKEQ. Trimming took off 0 bases at V and 7 bases at J, with 16 bases between the two ends. The CDR3 runs 16 residues. The CDR3 coding sequence is TGTGCCAGCAGCCAAGAGTACGGTCAGGGAATCCAGCCCCAGCATTTT. Its protein is CASSQEYGQGIQPQHF.

In this sample, this clone turned up a few times. The chain is built from TRBV5-6 and TRBJ2-3; no reliable D call. The CDR3 sequence is 14 residues long. The germline gives CDR1 SGHDT, CDR2 YYEEEE. V was clipped by 1 base and J by 6 bases, with 12 bases between them. The DNA for the CDR3 is TGTGCCAGCAGCTTGATATCTGCGGACGATACGCAGTATTTT. It is translated as CASSLISADDTQYF.

This clone occurred a few times. This chain connects TRBV27 to TRBJ2-2; TRBD2 might be the D (5 bases). This CDR3 is 16 amino acids long. Germline values: CDR1 MNHEY, CDR2 SMNVEV (reference sequence). Trimming removed 4 bases at V and 6 bases at J, with 18 bases between. The CDR3, as DNA: TGTGCCAGCAGTTCCGCTAGCCGTGCGGTTGCCGGGGAGCTGTTTTTT. Amino acids: CASSSASRAVAGELFF.

This clone showed up just a few times. The chain combines TRBV7-9 with TRBJ1-6; D is uncertain. The CDR3 length is 13 residues. V dropped 5 bases and J dropped 9 bases, with 11 bases sitting between them. Germline V gene data show CDR1 as SEHNR and CDR2 as FQNEAQ (reference sequence). CDR3 bases: TGTGCCAGCAGCGCCCTAGCGGGTTCACCCCTCCACTTT. Its protein product is CASSALAGSPLHF.

This clone was counted a few times. The chain employs TRBV15 and TRBJ1-1; D unclear. Germline loops: CDR1 LNHNV, CDR2 YYDKDF (reference sequence). V gave up 1 base and J gave up 7 bases, with 16 bases separating them. This CDR3 has 15 amino acids. This CDR3 reads CATSRGPFGSGEAFF. CDR3 nucleotide sequence: TGTGCCACCAGCAGAGGGCCGTTCGGGTCCGGTGAAGCTTTCTTT.

This clone was seen more than once but under ten times. The chain has TRBV30 and TRBJ1-1, with 7 bases aligning to TRBD1. The CDR3 length is 20 residues. J lost 3 bases, V lost 2 bases, and 24 bases had no gene match. The germline gives CDR1 GTSNPN, CDR2 SVGIG (reference sequence). CDR3 DNA sequence: TGTGCCTGGAGTTGGGGGGATAACAGGGGATTGAATCTCGGTCACACTGAAGCTTTCTTT. This encodes CAWSWGDNRGLNLGHTEAFF.

V usage is TRBV15 and J usage is TRBJ2-2; D unclear. This CDR3 spans 14 amino acids. Germline V lookup: CDR1 LNHNV, CDR2 YYDKDF (reference sequence). V dropped 0 bases and J dropped 3 bases, with 5 bases sitting between them. The chain's CDR3 is CATSRDRDTGELFF. CDR3 nucleotides: TGTGCCACCAGCAGAGATCGCGACACCGGGGAGCTGTTTTTT.

V is TRBV30 and J is TRBJ2-1; 10 bases agree with TRBD2. This CDR3 is built from 17 residues. Germline-derived CDR1 and CDR2 are GTSNPN and SVGIG (reference sequence). V gave up 2 bases and J gave up 2 bases; unmatched junction bases: 9. The CDR3 coding sequence is TGTGCCTGGAGTCGAAGCGGGAGGGATCAGACCTACAATGAGCAGTTCTTC. This translates into CAWSRSGRDQTYNEQFF.

The gene calls are TRBV7-9 and TRBJ1-5; 7 bases match TRBD1. The CDR3 covers 16 residues. Germline loops: CDR1 SEHNR, CDR2 FQNEAQ (reference sequence). The V and J ends lost 4 bases and 4 bases, in that order; junction bases with no gene match: 10. The CDR3 DNA follows: TGTGCCAGCAGCTCCACCACAGGGGCAGGTAATCAGCCCCAGCATTTT. It translates to CASSSTTGAGNQPQHF. Based on the CDR3 plus reference TRBV7-9 and TRBJ1-5, the full variable domain is DTGVSQNPRHKITKRGQNVTFRCDPISEHNRLYWYRQTLGQGPEFLTYFQNEAQLEKSRLLSDRFSAERPKGSFSTLEIQRTEQGDSAMYLCASSSTTGAGNQPQHFGDGTRLSIL.

In this sample, this clone turned up a few times. This chain joins TRBV7-2 and TRBJ2-4; tentatively, D is TRBD2 (5 bases). CDR1 SGHTA and CDR2 FQGNSA come from the germline V gene. Trimming removed 4 bases from V and 0 bases from J, with 13 bases in between. This CDR3 is built from 16 residues. In nucleotides, the CDR3 is TGTGCCAGCAGCTCCCAACCCGGGGTAGCCAAAAACATTCAGTACTTC. It is translated as CASSSQPGVAKNIQYF.

The gene calls are TRBV7-9 and TRBJ1-2; D uncertain. The CDR3 length is 13 residues. Trimming cost V 2 bases and J 2 bases, with 6 bases left between them. From germline, CDR1 is SEHNR and CDR2 FQNEAQ (reference sequence). The CDR3 sequence is CASSLQQNYGYTF. DNA for the CDR3: TGTGCCAGCAGCTTACAACAGAACTATGGCTACACCTTC. Filled out from reference TRBV7-9 and TRBJ1-2, the complete variable domain reads DTGVSQNPRHKITKRGQNVTFRCDPISEHNRLYWYRQTLGQGPEFLTYFQNEAQLEKSRLLSDRFSAERPKGSFSTLEIQRTEQGDSAMYLCASSLQQNYGYTFGSGTRLTVV.

The sample holds a few counts of this clone. The rearrangement uses TRBV6-5 and TRBJ2-1; 9 nucleotides agree with TRBD2. Germline V gene lookup returns CDR1 MNHEY and CDR2 SVGAGI. The CDR3 has 15 amino acids. J gave up 7 bases and V 5 bases, and 9 bases lay outside the gene matches. The CDR3 loop reads CASSAVAGVWNEQFF. In nucleotides, the CDR3 is TGTGCCAGCAGTGCTGTAGCGGGAGTTTGGAATGAGCAGTTCTTC.

This clone has more than one count but fewer than ten. The chain's CDR3 is CATSRGAGALLGQPQHF. The CDR3 bases are TGTGCCACCAGCAGAGGAGCAGGTGCGTTGTTAGGTCAGCCCCAGCATTTT. This chain connects TRBV15 to TRBJ1-5; D is uncertain. V lost 1 base and J lost 6, with 19 bases in between. The CDR3 loop spans 17 amino acids. The germline CDR1 and CDR2 sequences are LNHNV and YYDKDF (reference sequence). The full variable domain, with the rest looked up from reference TRBV15 and TRBJ1-5, is DAMVIQNPRYQVTQFGKPVTLSCSQTLNHNVMYWYQQKSSQAPKLLFHYYDKDFNNEADTPDNFQSRRPNTSFCFLDIRSPGLGDTAMYLCATSRGAGALLGQPQHFGDGTRLSIL.

This chain links TRBV9 with TRBJ1-1; D not resolved. V lost 1 base and J lost 1, with 5 bases in between. Per the germline V gene, CDR1 is SGDLS and CDR2 is YYNGEE. CDR3 length: 13 amino acids. The DNA for the CDR3 is TGTGCCAGCAGCGTATGGGGGAACACTGAAGCTTTCTTT. It yields the protein CASSVWGNTEAFF.

There are a few counts of this clone. This chain uses TRBV29-1 with TRBJ1-2; D is ambiguous. CDR1 and CDR2 (germline): SQVTM, ANQGSEA. The V end was cut by 7 bases, the J end by 0 bases, with 9 bases between. There are 12 residues in the CDR3. The CDR3 sequence is CSAREANYGYTF. CDR3 in DNA: TGCAGCGCCCGTGAAGCTAACTATGGCTACACCTTC.